This note documents a single T cell receptor beta chain sequence. The data were obtained in a study of blood T cell repertoires in COVID-19. Study-level information: The analysed material was cDNA or gDNA that came from T cells, B-cell-depleted T cells, or PBMCs.

The CDR3 extends over 15 amino acids. Germline CDR1 reads MGHRA; CDR2 reads YSYEKL. V shed 5 bases and J shed 1 base, with 9 bases lying between them. The protocol was immunoSEQ multiplex PCR, while the TCRdb copy is restricted to in-frame clones and leaves out a portion. Here the sample spans around 140,000 clones, 88% being singletons. The sequenced sample consisted of peripheral blood. This rearrangement joins TRBV4-1 to TRBJ2-6, with no clear D. The source of this sequence is a man in his sixties or seventies with acute or convalescent COVID-19. This chain's CDR3 is CASSNSVSGANVLTF. The CDR3 DNA follows: TGCGCCAGCAGCAACTCGGTGTCTGGGGCCAACGTCCTGACTTTC.